These T cell receptor beta chains were read from a single sample in a study of cytomegalovirus exposure and HLA in healthy donors. The protocol was immunoSEQ multiplex PCR, while the TCRdb copy is restricted to in-frame clones and leaves out a portion. The sample has more than 95,000 clones, less than 85% seen once. The sample comprised PBMCs. The receptors were sampled from a female donor in good health and CMV-seronegative. CDR3s include the opening cysteine and the closing phenylalanine or tryptophan. A D gene is named only where the DNA matches it firmly. Expanded clones get a size class; other rows say once, few or many, or leave the size out.

CDR3: CASSSLAENTDTQYF
DNA: TGTGCCAGCAGTAGTCTAGCGGAGAACACAGATACGCAGTATTTT
J: TRBJ2-3
V: TRBV6-1
size: -
D: TRBD2

CDR3: CASSQQGLPYGYTF
DNA: TGCGCCAGCAGCCAACAGGGACTACCCTATGGCTACACCTTC
J: TRBJ1-2
V: TRBV4-1
size: -
D: -

CDR3: CASSQSPGLAMKGGELFF
DNA: TGTGCCAGTAGTCAGTCCCCTGGACTAGCGATGAAAGGCGGGGAGCTGTTTTTT
J: TRBJ2-2
V: TRBV19
size: few
D: TRBD2

CDR3: CASRRGGTDEKLFF
DNA: TGTGCCAGCAGGCGGGGGGGGACGGATGAAAAACTGTTTTTT
J: TRBJ1-4
V: TRBV27
size: -
D: -

CDR3: CASSPGVGDYEQYF
DNA: TGTGCCAGCAGCCCTGGAGTAGGAGACTACGAGCAGTACTTC
J: TRBJ2-7
V: TRBV5-6
size: once
D: -

CDR3: CASSQSQGRYEQYF
DNA: TGTGCCAGCAGCCAGAGTCAGGGTAGGTACGAGCAGTACTTC
J: TRBJ2-7
V: TRBV16
size: -
D: -

CDR3: CASSDTSGASTDTQYF
DNA: TGTGCCAGCAGCGATACTAGCGGGGCGAGCACAGATACGCAGTATTTT
J: TRBJ2-3
V: TRBV9
size: -
D: TRBD2

CDR3: CASSAELGTEAFF
DNA: TGTGCCAGCAGTGCTGAGCTCGGCACTGAAGCTTTCTTT
J: TRBJ1-1
V: TRBV6-4
size: -
D: -

CDR3: CASSVRQGAGDGYTF
DNA: TGTGCCAGCAGCGTCCGACAGGGCGCCGGTGATGGCTACACCTTC
J: TRBJ1-2
V: TRBV7-9
size: -
D: TRBD1

CDR3: CAWSYPDRVETQYF
DNA: TGTGCCTGGAGTTACCCGGACAGAGTAGAGACCCAGTACTTC
J: TRBJ2-5
V: TRBV30
size: -
D: -

CDR3: CATSRVAGGPEKLFF
DNA: TGTGCCACCAGCAGAGTCGCGGGGGGGCCTGAAAAACTGTTTTTT
J: TRBJ1-4
V: TRBV15
size: -
D: -

CDR3: CASSLQDTEAFF
DNA: TGTGCCAGCAGCTTACAAGACACTGAAGCTTTCTTT
J: TRBJ1-1
V: TRBV5-6
size: few
D: -

CDR3: CASSSPYGELFF
DNA: TGTGCCAGCAGCTCCCCTTACGGGGAGCTGTTTTTT
J: TRBJ2-2
V: TRBV5-8
size: -
D: -

CDR3: CASSFKAGGTDTQYF
DNA: TGTGCCAGCAGCTTCAAAGCGGGGGGCACAGATACGCAGTATTTT
J: TRBJ2-3
V: TRBV7-3
size: -
D: TRBD2

CDR3: CAWSSSRTDTQYF
DNA: TGTGCCTGGAGCTCTAGTCGTACAGATACGCAGTATTTT
J: TRBJ2-3
V: TRBV30
size: -
D: -

CDR3: CASSFDRGNEQFF
DNA: TGTGCCAGCAGCTTCGACAGGGGTAATGAGCAGTTCTTC
J: TRBJ2-1
V: TRBV5-4
size: -
D: TRBD1

CDR3: CASSFGGTPGTVNTEAFF
DNA: TGTGCCAGCAGTTTTGGAGGGACTCCCGGGACAGTGAACACTGAAGCTTTCTTT
J: TRBJ1-1
V: TRBV28
size: few
D: TRBD1

CDR3: CASEGGGSDEQYF
DNA: TGTGCCAGCGAGGGCGGGGGGTCCGACGAGCAGTACTTC
J: TRBJ2-7
V: TRBV11-2
size: -
D: TRBD2

CDR3: CASRRRSNQPQHF
DNA: TGTGCCAGCAGGCGCAGGAGCAATCAGCCCCAGCATTTT
J: TRBJ1-5
V: TRBV2
size: -
D: -

CDR3: CASSAAGIVGTDTQYF
DNA: TGTGCCAGCAGCGCCGCCGGGATCGTCGGCACAGATACGCAGTATTTT
J: TRBJ2-3
V: TRBV7-8
size: -
D: -

CDR3: CATSGRQFGELFF
DNA: TGTGCCACCAGCGGCCGACAGTTCGGGGAGCTGTTTTTT
J: TRBJ2-2
V: TRBV15
size: -
D: -

CDR3: CASSPGRDRFIPNYGYTF
DNA: TGTGCCAGCTCACCCGGACGGGACAGGTTCATTCCTAACTATGGCTACACCTTC
J: TRBJ1-2
V: TRBV18
size: -
D: TRBD1

CDR3: CASSESGSSYNEQFF
DNA: TGCGCCAGCAGCGAAAGCGGGAGCTCCTACAATGAGCAGTTCTTC
J: TRBJ2-1
V: TRBV5-1
size: -
D: TRBD2

CDR3: CASSEWGAGGTLNQPQHF
DNA: TGTGCCAGCAGTGAATGGGGGGCAGGGGGGACCCTTAATCAGCCCCAGCATTTT
J: TRBJ1-5
V: TRBV2
size: -
D: TRBD1

CDR3: CASSPSGFGTGELFF
DNA: TGTGCCAGCTCACCCTCGGGGTTTGGCACCGGGGAGCTGTTTTTT
J: TRBJ2-2
V: TRBV18
size: -
D: -

CDR3: CASSQEAGGGGARWETQYF
DNA: TGCGCCAGCAGCCAAGAGGCCGGTGGCGGGGGGGCGCGGTGGGAGACCCAGTACTTC
J: TRBJ2-5
V: TRBV4-1
size: -
D: TRBD2

CDR3: CASRRDRSYNEQFF
DNA: TGTGCCAGTAGAAGGGACAGGTCTTACAATGAGCAGTTCTTC
J: TRBJ2-1
V: TRBV6-6
size: -
D: TRBD1

CDR3: CASSPSYQGGEWEQYF
DNA: TGTGCCAGCAGCCCGAGTTATCAAGGCGGGGAGTGGGAGCAGTACTTC
J: TRBJ2-7
V: TRBV7-9
size: -
D: -

CDR3: CASSLAPAGGRETQYF
DNA: TGTGCCAGCAGCTTGGCTCCGGCGGGGGGGCGAGAGACCCAGTACTTC
J: TRBJ2-5
V: TRBV5-6
size: -
D: TRBD2

CDR3: CASRPGQGSNYGYTF
DNA: TGTGCCAGCAGACCTGGACAGGGGTCCAACTATGGCTACACCTTC
J: TRBJ1-2
V: TRBV6-1
size: -
D: TRBD1

CDR3: CATGTGRFYEQYF
DNA: TGTGCCACTGGGACAGGGCGGTTCTACGAGCAGTACTTC
J: TRBJ2-7
V: TRBV10-3
size: -
D: TRBD1

CDR3: CASTRSGQGDTQYF
DNA: TGTGCCAGCACCCGATCGGGACAGGGCGATACGCAGTATTTT
J: TRBJ2-3
V: TRBV6-5
size: -
D: TRBD1

CDR3: CASSEARLAVKEQFF
DNA: TGTGCCAGCAGTGAAGCGCGACTAGCGGTGAAGGAGCAGTTCTTC
J: TRBJ2-1
V: TRBV2
size: -
D: TRBD2

CDR3: CASSLVLASSHEQYF
DNA: TGTGCCAGCAGCTTAGTTCTAGCGTCGTCCCACGAGCAGTACTTC
J: TRBJ2-7
V: TRBV7-2
size: -
D: -

CDR3: CASRQGYEAFNEQFF
DNA: TGTGCCAGCAGACAGGGCTATGAGGCGTTCAATGAGCAGTTCTTC
J: TRBJ2-1
V: TRBV6-5
size: -
D: -

CDR3: CASSQTGKIGNTIYF
DNA: TGTGCCAGCAGCCAGACAGGAAAGATCGGAAACACCATATATTTT
J: TRBJ1-3
V: TRBV11-2
size: once
D: -

CDR3: CASSPQTSMETQYF
DNA: TGTGCCAGCAGCCCGCAGACTAGCATGGAGACCCAGTACTTC
J: TRBJ2-5
V: TRBV11-2
size: -
D: TRBD2

CDR3: CASSYELAGAHEQFF
DNA: TGTGCCAGCAGTTACGAACTAGCGGGAGCCCATGAGCAGTTCTTC
J: TRBJ2-1
V: TRBV6-5
size: medium-sized
D: TRBD2

CDR3: CASSEAPRNSPLHF
DNA: TGTGCCAGCAGTGAAGCCCCGCGGAATTCACCCCTCCACTTT
J: TRBJ1-6
V: TRBV2
size: -
D: -

CDR3: CAISPGQGRTEAFF
DNA: TGTGCCATCAGTCCTGGACAGGGACGGACTGAAGCTTTCTTT
J: TRBJ1-1
V: TRBV10-3
size: -
D: TRBD1

CDR3: CASSFGTSSHEQFF
DNA: TGTGCCAGCAGTTTCGGGACTAGCAGCCATGAGCAGTTCTTC
J: TRBJ2-1
V: TRBV28
size: -
D: TRBD2

CDR3: CASSLAQGAPYEQYF
DNA: TGTGCCAGCAGCTTAGCCCAGGGGGCCCCCTACGAGCAGTACTTC
J: TRBJ2-7
V: TRBV11-2
size: -
D: TRBD1

CDR3: CASRDPLRARDYTF
DNA: TGCGCCAGCAGGGACCCCTTGAGGGCGAGGGACTACACCTTC
J: TRBJ1-2
V: TRBV10-2
size: -
D: -

CDR3: CASSIMGTGSVGELFF
DNA: TGTGCCAGTAGTATCATGGGGACAGGGAGCGTCGGGGAGCTGTTTTTT
J: TRBJ2-2
V: TRBV19
size: -
D: TRBD1

CDR3: CASSEPGDRGLPYEQYF
DNA: TGTGCCAGCAGCGAACCTGGGGACAGGGGCCTCCCCTACGAGCAGTACTTC
J: TRBJ2-7
V: TRBV7-8
size: -
D: TRBD1

CDR3: CASSIGTGGDTQYF
DNA: TGTGCCAGTAGTATCGGGACAGGAGGGGATACGCAGTATTTT
J: TRBJ2-3
V: TRBV19
size: -
D: TRBD1

CDR3: CASSVATSGGAYEQYF
DNA: TGTGCCAGCAGCGTAGCTACTAGCGGGGGGGCCTACGAGCAGTACTTC
J: TRBJ2-7
V: TRBV9
size: few
D: TRBD2

CDR3: CASSPGPGHKGEKLFF
DNA: TGTGCCAGCTCACCAGGCCCGGGACACAAAGGTGAAAAACTGTTTTTT
J: TRBJ1-4
V: TRBV18
size: few
D: -

CDR3: CASSRGGTSPDTQYF
DNA: TGTGCTAGCAGCCGCGGGGGGACTAGCCCAGATACGCAGTATTTT
J: TRBJ2-3
V: TRBV7-7
size: -
D: TRBD2

CDR3: CASSSSSVREGHGEQFF
DNA: TGTGCCAGCAGTTCCTCCTCCGTGCGGGAGGGCCACGGGGAGCAGTTCTTC
J: TRBJ2-1
V: TRBV28
size: few
D: TRBD2

CDR3: CASSIGLAGMYEQYF
DNA: TGTGCCAGTAGTATCGGACTAGCGGGGATGTACGAGCAGTACTTC
J: TRBJ2-7
V: TRBV19
size: -
D: TRBD2

CDR3: CASSFLLEQYF
DNA: TGTGCCAGCAGCTTCCTCTTGGAGCAGTACTTC
J: TRBJ2-5
V: TRBV11-2
size: -
D: -